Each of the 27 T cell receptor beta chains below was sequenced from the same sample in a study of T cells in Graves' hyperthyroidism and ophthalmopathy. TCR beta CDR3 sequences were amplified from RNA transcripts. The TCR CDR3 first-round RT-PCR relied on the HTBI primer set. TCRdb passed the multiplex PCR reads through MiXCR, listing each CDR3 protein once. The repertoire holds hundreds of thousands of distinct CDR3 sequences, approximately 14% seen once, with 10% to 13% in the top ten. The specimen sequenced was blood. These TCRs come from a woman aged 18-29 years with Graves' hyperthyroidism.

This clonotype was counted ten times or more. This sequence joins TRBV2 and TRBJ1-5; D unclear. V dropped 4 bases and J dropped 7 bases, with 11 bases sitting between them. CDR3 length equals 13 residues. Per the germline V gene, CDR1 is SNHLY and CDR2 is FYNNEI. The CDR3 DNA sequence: TGTGCCAGCAGTGCAGGTCCTGGGCAGCCCCAGCATTTT. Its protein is CASSAGPGQPQHF.

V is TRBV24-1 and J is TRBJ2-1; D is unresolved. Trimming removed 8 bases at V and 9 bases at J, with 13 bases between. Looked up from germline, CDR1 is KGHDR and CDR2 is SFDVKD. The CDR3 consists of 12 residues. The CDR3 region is CATTGRLGEQFF. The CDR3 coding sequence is TGTGCCACCACCGGGCGATTGGGTGAGCAGTTCTTC.

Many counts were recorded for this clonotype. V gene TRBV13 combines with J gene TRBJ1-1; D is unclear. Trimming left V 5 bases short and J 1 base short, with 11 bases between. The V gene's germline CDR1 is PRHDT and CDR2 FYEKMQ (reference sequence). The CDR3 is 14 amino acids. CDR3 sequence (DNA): TGTGCCAGCAGCCCCCTAGAGGGGAACACTGAAGCTTTCTTT. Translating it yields CASSPLEGNTEAFF.

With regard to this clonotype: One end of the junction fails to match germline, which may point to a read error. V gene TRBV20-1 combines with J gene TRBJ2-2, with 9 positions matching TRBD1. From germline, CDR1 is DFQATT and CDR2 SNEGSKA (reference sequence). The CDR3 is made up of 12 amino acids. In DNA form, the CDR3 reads TGCAGTGCTACGGTACAGGGGGCCGCACCCATTTTT. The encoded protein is CSATVQGAAPIF.

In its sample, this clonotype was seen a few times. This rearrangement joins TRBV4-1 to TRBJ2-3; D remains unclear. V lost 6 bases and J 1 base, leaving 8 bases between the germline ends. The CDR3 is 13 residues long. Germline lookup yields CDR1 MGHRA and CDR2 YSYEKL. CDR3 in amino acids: CASRPEGTDTQYF. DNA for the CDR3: TGCGCCAGCAGACCGGAAGGCACAGATACGCAGTATTTT.

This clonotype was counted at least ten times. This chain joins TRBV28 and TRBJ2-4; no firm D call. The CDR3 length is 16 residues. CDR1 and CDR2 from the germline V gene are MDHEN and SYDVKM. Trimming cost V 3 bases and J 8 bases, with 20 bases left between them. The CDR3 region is CASSFEPYPTSDIQYF. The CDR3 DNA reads TGTGCCAGCAGTTTCGAACCCTACCCGACCTCGGACATTCAGTACTTC.

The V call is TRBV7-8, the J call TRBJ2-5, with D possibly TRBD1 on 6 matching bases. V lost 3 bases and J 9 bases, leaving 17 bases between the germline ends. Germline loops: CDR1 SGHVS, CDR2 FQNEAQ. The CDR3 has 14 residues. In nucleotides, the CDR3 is TGTGCCAGCAGCTTGGGGGCCTCAGGGCGGGCCCAGTACTTC. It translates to CASSLGASGRAQYF.

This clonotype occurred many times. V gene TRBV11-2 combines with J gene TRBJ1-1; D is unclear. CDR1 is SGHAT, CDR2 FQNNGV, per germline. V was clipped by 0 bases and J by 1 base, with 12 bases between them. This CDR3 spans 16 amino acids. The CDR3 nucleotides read TGTGCCAGCAGCTTAGATTTAGACTTCTCGAACACTGAAGCTTTCTTT. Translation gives CASSLDLDFSNTEAFF. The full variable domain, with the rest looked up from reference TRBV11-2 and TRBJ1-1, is EAGVAQSPRYKIIEKRQSVAFWCNPISGHATLYWYQQILGQGPKLLIQFQNNGVVDDSQLPKDRFSAERLKGVDSTLKIQPAKLEDSAVYLCASSLDLDFSNTEAFFGQGTRLTVV.

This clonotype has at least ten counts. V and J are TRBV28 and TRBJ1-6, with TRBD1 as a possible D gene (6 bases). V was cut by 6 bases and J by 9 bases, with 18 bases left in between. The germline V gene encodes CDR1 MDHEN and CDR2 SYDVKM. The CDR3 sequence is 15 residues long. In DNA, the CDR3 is TGTGCCAGCAGCACAGACAGGCTAGGGAGTTCACCCCTCCACTTT. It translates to CASSTDRLGSSPLHF.

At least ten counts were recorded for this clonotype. The CDR3 DNA sequence: TGTGCCAGCAGCCAGGCGGGAGACCTCTACGAGCAGTACTTC. The encoded protein is CASSQAGDLYEQYF. V usage is TRBV14 and J usage is TRBJ2-7, with 7 bases fitting TRBD2. V was pared by 3 bases and J by 3 bases, with 5 bases of the junction left unmatched. Per germline, CDR1 SGHDN and CDR2 FVKESK. There are 14 residues in the CDR3.

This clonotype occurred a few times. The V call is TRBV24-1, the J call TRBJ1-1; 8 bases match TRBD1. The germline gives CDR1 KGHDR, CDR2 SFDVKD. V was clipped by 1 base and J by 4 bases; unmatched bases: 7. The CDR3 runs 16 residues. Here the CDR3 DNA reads TGTGCCACCAGTGATTTTAAGGACAGGGATGGCACTGAAGCTTTCTTT. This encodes CATSDFKDRDGTEAFF.

CDR3 sequence (DNA): TGCGGGACTTACTCCCCCAAGGCTAGCGGGAGCTACGAGCAGTACTTC. Translating it yields CGTYSPKASGSYEQYF. This rearrangement joins TRBV20-1 to TRBJ2-7, with 10 bases that match TRBD2. There are 16 residues in the CDR3. Germline V gives CDR1 DFQATT, CDR2 SNEGSKA (reference sequence).

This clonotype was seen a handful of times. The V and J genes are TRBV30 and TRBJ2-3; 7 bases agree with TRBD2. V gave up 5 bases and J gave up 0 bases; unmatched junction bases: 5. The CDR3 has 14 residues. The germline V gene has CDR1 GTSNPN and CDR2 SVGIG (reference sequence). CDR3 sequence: CAWGKRGSTDTQYF. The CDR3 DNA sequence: TGTGCCTGGGGTAAGCGGGGAAGCACAGATACGCAGTATTTT.

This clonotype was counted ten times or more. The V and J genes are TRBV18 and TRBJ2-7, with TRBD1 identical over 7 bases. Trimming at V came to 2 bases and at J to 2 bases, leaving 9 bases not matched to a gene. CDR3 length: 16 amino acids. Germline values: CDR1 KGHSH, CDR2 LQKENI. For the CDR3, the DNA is TGTGCCAGCTCACCAAATATGAGACAGGGACCCTACGAGCAGTACTTC. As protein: CASSPNMRQGPYEQYF. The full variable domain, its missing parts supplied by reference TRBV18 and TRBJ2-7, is NAGVMQNPRHLVRRRGQEARLRCSPMKGHSHVYWYRQLPEEGLKFMVYLQKENIIDESGMPKERFSAEFPKEGPSILRIQQVVRGDSAAYFCASSPNMRQGPYEQYFGPGTRLTVT.

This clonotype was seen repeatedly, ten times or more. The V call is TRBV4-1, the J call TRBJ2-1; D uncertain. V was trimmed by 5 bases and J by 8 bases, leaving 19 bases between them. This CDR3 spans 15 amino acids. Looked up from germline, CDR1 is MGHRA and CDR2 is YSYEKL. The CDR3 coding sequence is TGCGCCAGCAGCGTTTACGGCCCTCCCAAGTATGAGCAGTTCTTC. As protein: CASSVYGPPKYEQFF.

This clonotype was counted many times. CDR3 in DNA: TGTGCCAGCAGCCCCTTCGAAGAGCAGTACTTC. This sequence encodes CASSPFEEQYF. V and J are TRBV7-9 and TRBJ2-7; D is unclear. The germline V and J ends were trimmed by 5 bases and 7 bases, with 9 bases remaining between them. Per the germline V gene, CDR1 is SEHNR and CDR2 is FQNEAQ (reference sequence). This CDR3 has 11 residues.

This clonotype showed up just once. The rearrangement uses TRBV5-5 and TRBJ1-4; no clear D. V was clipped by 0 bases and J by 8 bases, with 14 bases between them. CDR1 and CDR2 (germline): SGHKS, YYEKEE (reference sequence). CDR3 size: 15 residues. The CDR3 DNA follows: TGTGCCAGCAGCTTGGCCTCGGGGTTGGGAGAAAAACTGTTTTTT. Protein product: CASSLASGLGEKLFF.

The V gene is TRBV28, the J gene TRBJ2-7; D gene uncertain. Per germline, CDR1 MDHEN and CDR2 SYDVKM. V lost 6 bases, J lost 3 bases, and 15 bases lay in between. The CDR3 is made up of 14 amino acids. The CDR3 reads CASSPPRSHYEQYF. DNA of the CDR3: TGTGCCAGCAGCCCCCCGAGGAGCCACTACGAGCAGTACTTC.

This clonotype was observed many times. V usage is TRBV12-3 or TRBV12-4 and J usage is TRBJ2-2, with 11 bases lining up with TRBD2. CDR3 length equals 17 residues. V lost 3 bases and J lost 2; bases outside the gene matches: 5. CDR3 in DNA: TGTGCCAGCAGTTTCCCGAGACTAGCGGGAAACACCGGGGAGCTGTTTTTT. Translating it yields CASSFPRLAGNTGELFF.

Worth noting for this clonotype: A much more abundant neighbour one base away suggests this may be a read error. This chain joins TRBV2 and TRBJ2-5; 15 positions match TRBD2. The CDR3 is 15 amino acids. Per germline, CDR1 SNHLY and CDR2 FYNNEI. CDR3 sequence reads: CASGLAGGLQGTQYF. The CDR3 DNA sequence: TGTGCCAGCGGACTAGCGGGAGGGCTACAAGGGACCCAGTACTTC.

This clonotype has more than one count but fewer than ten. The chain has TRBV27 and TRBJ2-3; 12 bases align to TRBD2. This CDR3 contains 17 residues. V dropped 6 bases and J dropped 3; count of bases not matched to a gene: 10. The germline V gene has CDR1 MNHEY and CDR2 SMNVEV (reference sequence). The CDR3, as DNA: TGTGCCAGCAGCTTCGGGACTAGCGGGCATTCTACAGATACGCAGTATTTT. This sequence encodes CASSFGTSGHSTDTQYF.

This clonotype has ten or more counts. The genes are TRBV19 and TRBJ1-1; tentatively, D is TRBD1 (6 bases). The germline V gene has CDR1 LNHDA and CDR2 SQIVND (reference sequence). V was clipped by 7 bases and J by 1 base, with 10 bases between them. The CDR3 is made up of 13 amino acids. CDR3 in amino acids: CASNWDKNTEAFF. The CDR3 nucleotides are TGTGCCAGTAACTGGGACAAGAACACTGAAGCTTTCTTT.

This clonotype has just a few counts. CDR3 in DNA: TGCAGTGCTAGAGATCCGCTGCCGGGGGACTACGAGCAGTACTTC. Protein: CSARDPLPGDYEQYF. V gene TRBV20-1 combines with J gene TRBJ2-7; D possibly corresponds to TRBD2 (6 bases). This CDR3 spans 15 amino acids. The germline V gene encodes CDR1 DFQATT and CDR2 SNEGSKA (reference sequence). Trimming took off 0 bases at V and 3 bases at J, with 15 bases between the two ends.

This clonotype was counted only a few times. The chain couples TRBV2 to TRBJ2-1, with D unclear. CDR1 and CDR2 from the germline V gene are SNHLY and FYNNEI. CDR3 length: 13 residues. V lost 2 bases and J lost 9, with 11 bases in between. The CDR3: CASSESSFGEQFF. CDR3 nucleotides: TGTGCCAGCAGTGAATCCTCGTTCGGTGAGCAGTTCTTC.

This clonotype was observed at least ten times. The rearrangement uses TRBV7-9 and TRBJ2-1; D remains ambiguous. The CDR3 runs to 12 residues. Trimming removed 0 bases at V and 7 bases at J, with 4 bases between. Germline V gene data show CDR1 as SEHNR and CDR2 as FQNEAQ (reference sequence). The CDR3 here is CASSLALNEQFF. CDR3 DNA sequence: TGTGCCAGCAGCTTAGCTCTAAATGAGCAGTTCTTC.

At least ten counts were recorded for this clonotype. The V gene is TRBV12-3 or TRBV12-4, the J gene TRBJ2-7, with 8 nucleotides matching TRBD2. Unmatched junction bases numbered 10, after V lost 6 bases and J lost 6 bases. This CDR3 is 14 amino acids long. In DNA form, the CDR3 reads TGTGCCAGCAGAATATCGGGACTAGAGGGCGAGCAGTACTTC. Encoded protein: CASRISGLEGEQYF.

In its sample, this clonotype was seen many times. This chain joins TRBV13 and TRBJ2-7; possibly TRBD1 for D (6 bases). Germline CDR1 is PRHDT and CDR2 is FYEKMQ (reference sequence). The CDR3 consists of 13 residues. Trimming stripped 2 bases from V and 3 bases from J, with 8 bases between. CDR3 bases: TGTGCCAGCAGCTTACAGGGGATCTACGAGCAGTACTTC. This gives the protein CASSLQGIYEQYF.